One sample yielded the 29 T cell receptor beta chains listed below, sequenced in a study of T cells in Graves' hyperthyroidism and ophthalmopathy. The CDR3 regions of TCR beta were amplified from RNA transcripts. A first-round RT-PCR of the TCR CDR3 used the HTBI primer set. TCRdb reprocessed the multiplex PCR reads with MiXCR, giving one entry per CDR3 protein. The table has about 480,000 distinct CDR3 sequences, approximately 15% seen once. Specimen: blood. The origin of the receptors is a woman younger than 35 with Graves' hyperthyroidism.

This clonotype was detected many times. V usage is TRBV20-1 and J usage is TRBJ2-1, with 10 nucleotides matching TRBD2. The ends lost 8 bases at V and 4 bases at J; junction bases unmatched: 11. CDR3 length: 15 amino acids. The V gene's germline CDR1 is DFQATT and CDR2 SNEGSKA (reference sequence). CDR3 protein: CSNKRWTSGYNEQFF. Here the CDR3 DNA reads TGCAGTAACAAGAGGTGGACTAGCGGATACAATGAGCAGTTCTTC.

The chain is built from TRBV6-1 and TRBJ2-3; D possibly corresponds to TRBD2 (5 bases). Germline V gene lookup returns CDR1 MNHNS and CDR2 SASEGT. Trimming shortened V by 1 base and J by 7 bases, and 15 bases separated the two germline ends. The CDR3 is made up of 15 amino acids. The CDR3 loop reads CASSEGGWERYTQYF. The CDR3 bases are TGTGCCAGCAGTGAAGGCGGGTGGGAACGATATACGCAGTATTTT.

The chain combines TRBV12-3 or TRBV12-4 with TRBJ1-4; D is ambiguous. This CDR3 region has 15 residues. V was shortened by 4 bases and J by 3 bases, with 12 bases between the two germline ends. The CDR3 loop is CASSSGRRSNEKLFF. The DNA of the CDR3 is TGTGCCAGCAGTTCCGGGAGACGTTCTAATGAAAAACTGTTTTTT.

This clonotype occurred many times. This rearrangement joins TRBV18 to TRBJ2-5; 7 positions match TRBD1. The CDR3 consists of 15 residues. Germline CDR1 KGHSH, CDR2 LQKENI. The junction had 7 bases not matched to a gene; V was cut back by 4 bases and J by 2 bases. As DNA, the CDR3 is TGTGCCAGCTCACTTGAGACAGGGAATCAAGAGACCCAGTACTTC. This translates into CASSLETGNQETQYF.

This clonotype was counted ten times or more. The gene calls are TRBV27 and TRBJ2-5; D is unclear. The V and J ends lost 0 bases and 6 bases respectively, with 17 bases between them. The CDR3 loop spans 16 amino acids. The germline gives CDR1 MNHEY, CDR2 SMNVEV (reference sequence). The CDR3, as DNA: TGTGCCAGCAGTTTATCGAGGCCCGACATGTTACAGACCCAGTACTTC. Its translation is CASSLSRPDMLQTQYF.

This clonotype was seen at least ten times. The chain has TRBV6-1 and TRBJ2-3; 7 bases are a match to TRBD2. Germline CDR1 reads MNHNS; CDR2 reads SASEGT. The V segment lost 6 bases and the J segment 1 base; nucleotides outside the gene matches: 7. This CDR3 has 15 residues. CDR3 DNA: TGTGCCAGCAGCTTAAGCGGGACCGGCACAGATACGCAGTATTTT. It encodes CASSLSGTGTDTQYF.

The table lists this clonotype with many counts. V is TRBV18 and J is TRBJ2-7; D unresolved. The CDR3 is 14 residues long. The V end lost 6 bases, the J end lost 2 bases, and 14 bases lay between the germline ends. CDR1 and CDR2 from the germline V gene are KGHSH and LQKENI. In DNA form, the CDR3 reads TGTGCCAGCTCTCTCACCGACGCCACCTACGAGCAGTACTTC. Translation: CASSLTDATYEQYF. Drawing the rest from reference TRBV18 and TRBJ2-7, the complete variable domain is NAGVMQNPRHLVRRRGQEARLRCSPMKGHSHVYWYRQLPEEGLKFMVYLQKENIIDESGMPKERFSAEFPKEGPSILRIQQVVRGDSAAYFCASSLTDATYEQYFGPGTRLTVT.

This clonotype appeared many times. The J gene is TRBJ1-6, the V gene TRBV5-8; tentatively, D is TRBD1 (5 bases). This CDR3 is 16 amino acids long. CDR1 and CDR2 (germline): SGHTS, YDEGEE. The V end lost 0 bases, the J end lost 13 bases, and 20 bases lay between the germline ends. CDR3 sequence (DNA): TGTGCCAGCAGCTTGGAAGGTCCGGGACCGGAGTCGCCCCTCCACTTT. Translating gives CASSLEGPGPESPLHF.

J is TRBJ1-1 and V is TRBV3-1, with a possible D match to TRBD1 (6 bases). This CDR3 is 13 amino acids long. The germline CDR1 and CDR2 sequences are LGHDT and YNNKEL (reference sequence). V lost 3 bases, J lost 14 bases, and 19 bases lay in between. DNA for the CDR3: TGTGCCAGCAGCCACGCCCGGAGGGGGAACGCCTTCTTT. Translated, it gives CASSHARRGNAFF. Complete variable domain (other parts from reference TRBV3-1 and TRBJ1-1): DTAVSQTPKYLVTQMGNDKSIKCEQNLGHDTMYWYKQDSKKFLKIMFSYNNKELIINETVPNRFSPKSPDKAHLNLHINSLELGDSAVYFCASSHARRGNAFFGQGTRLTVV.

This clonotype occurred many times. The chain is built from TRBV6-1 and TRBJ1-1, with D maybe TRBD1 (6 bases). V lost 5 bases, J lost 7 bases, and 23 bases lay in between. This CDR3 contains 16 residues. From germline, CDR1 is MNHNS and CDR2 SASEGT. CDR3 nucleotides: TGTGCCAGCAGTTTCGGACAGTCGACGGGGGGGCGTGAAGCTTTCTTT. Amino acid sequence: CASSFGQSTGGREAFF.

With respect to this clonotype: A single base separates this from a much larger clone, so it may be a read error. The missing conserved phenylalanine or tryptophan at the end of this CDR3 makes a read error likely. The chain recombines TRBV5-1 with TRBJ2-6; 8 bases fit TRBD1. The germline V gene encodes CDR1 SGHRS and CDR2 YFSETQ. Trimming removed 0 bases from V and 12 bases from J; junction bases left unmatched: 8. This CDR3 contains 15 residues. CDR3 region: CASSLAGQGAVVLTL. CDR3 nucleotides: TGCGCCAGCAGCTTGGCAGGACAGGGTGCCGTCGTCCTGACTCTC.

This clonotype occurred a few times. With a much larger clone just one base away, this may be a read error. This rearrangement joins TRBV12-3 or TRBV12-4 to TRBJ1-2; TRBD1 matches 7 bases. This CDR3 is 14 amino acids long. Germline trimming cut 5 bases from V and 8 bases from J; bases unmatched to any gene: 11. This chain's CDR3 is CASSVVQGITGYTF. CDR3 coding DNA: TGTGCCAGCAGTGTAGTACAGGGGATTACGGGCTACACCTTC.

The CDR3 nucleotides are TGTGCCAGCAGCTCTAGCGGGAAGTATACGCAGTATTTT. Its translation is CASSSSGKYTQYF. This sequence joins TRBV7-2 and TRBJ2-3; 9 bases are shared with TRBD2. V was clipped by 4 bases and J by 7 bases; unmatched bases: 3. The CDR3 is 13 residues long. The germline gives CDR1 SGHTA, CDR2 FQGNSA.

This clonotype was observed many times. This chain links TRBV20-1 with TRBJ2-4, with D perhaps assigned TRBD1 or TRBD2 (5 bases each). The CDR3 length is 12 residues. V was shortened by 6 bases and J by 6 bases, with 12 bases between the two germline ends. Germline V gene lookup returns CDR1 DFQATT and CDR2 SNEGSKA (reference sequence). The CDR3, as DNA: TGCAGTGCCACGAGGGACCGAAACATTCAGTACTTC. It is translated as CSATRDRNIQYF.

This sequence joins TRBV24-1 and TRBJ2-5; D is possibly TRBD2 (5 bases). Germline CDR1 and CDR2: KGHDR and SFDVKD. Trimming pared 5 bases from V and 3 bases from J, leaving 9 bases between. CDR3 length: 13 residues. Here the CDR3 reads CATSGGPEETQYF. Written as DNA, the CDR3 is TGTGCCACCAGTGGCGGGCCGGAAGAGACCCAGTACTTC.

This clonotype was seen many times. J is TRBJ2-3 and V is TRBV28; 7 bases map to TRBD1. This CDR3 comprises 12 residues. Per germline, CDR1 MDHEN and CDR2 SYDVKM. After removal of 8 bases from V and 4 bases from J, the junction contained 3 bases not matched to a gene. CDR3 nucleotide sequence: TGTGCCAGCGTCACAGGGGCAGATACGCAGTATTTT. Amino acids: CASVTGADTQYF.

This clonotype was observed at least ten times. The rearrangement uses TRBV5-1 and TRBJ2-1; 11 bases fit TRBD2. The CDR3 covers 15 residues. J lost 6 bases, V lost 2 bases, and 4 bases had no gene match. Germline CDR1 SGHRS, CDR2 YFSETQ. The CDR3 sequence: CASSLLAGEPNEQFF. DNA of the CDR3: TGCGCCAGCAGCTTACTAGCGGGAGAGCCCAATGAGCAGTTCTTC.

This clonotype was detected many times. This rearrangement joins TRBV3-1 to TRBJ1-5; D gene ambiguous. V gave up 0 bases and J gave up 6 bases, with 15 bases separating them. Germline CDR1 is LGHDT and CDR2 is YNNKEL (reference sequence). CDR3 length: 16 amino acids. CDR3 sequence (DNA): TGTGCCAGCAGCCAAGACCCGGACCCGGGGATTCAGCCCCAGCATTTT. Amino acid sequence: CASSQDPDPGIQPQHF.

This clonotype occurred many times. This sequence joins TRBV27 and TRBJ2-1; 8 bases match TRBD2. The CDR3 runs to 15 residues. After removal of 6 bases from V and 2 bases from J, the junction contained 6 bases not matched to a gene. In germline, CDR1 is MNHEY, CDR2 SMNVEV (reference sequence). CDR3 nucleotide sequence: TGTGCCAGCAGCTTAATAGCGGGACCCTACAATGAGCAGTTCTTC. Its translation is CASSLIAGPYNEQFF.

The rearrangement links TRBV7-9 to TRBJ2-5; D is uncertain. From germline, CDR1 is SEHNR and CDR2 FQNEAQ (reference sequence). The CDR3 loop spans 16 amino acids. V lost 6 bases, J lost 5 bases, and 22 bases lay in between. CDR3 residues: CASSFPGPREVETQYF. In nucleotides, the CDR3 is TGTGCCAGCAGTTTCCCTGGGCCGCGTGAGGTGGAGACCCAGTACTTC.

This chain connects TRBV9 to TRBJ1-6; no clear D. Germline V CDR1 and CDR2: SGDLS, YYNGEE. The CDR3 is 16 residues long. V lost 0 bases to trimming and J lost 0 bases, with 7 bases between them. CDR3 in amino acids: CASSVDYNSYNSPLHF. CDR3 nucleotides: TGTGCCAGCAGCGTAGATTACAACTCCTATAATTCACCCCTCCACTTT.

To note about this clonotype: It may be a read error: a sequence one base away is much more abundant. The rearrangement joins TRBV6-1 to TRBJ1-5; D gene uncertain. With 5 bases removed from V and 6 bases from J, the gap between germline ends came to 5 bases. This CDR3 has 11 residues. Germline V gene lookup returns CDR1 MNHNS and CDR2 SASEGT. The CDR3 region is CASSFGQPQHF. As DNA, the CDR3 is TGTGCCAGCAGTTTCGGTCAGCCCCAGCATTTT.

The table lists this clonotype with a count of one. This chain uses TRBV28 with TRBJ2-7; perhaps TRBD1 as D (6 bases). The CDR3 is made up of 15 amino acids. The germline CDR1 and CDR2 sequences are MDHEN and SYDVKM. Trimming left V 2 bases short and J 2 bases short, with 13 bases between. CDR3: CASSLGQGIPYEQYF. The CDR3 DNA sequence: TGTGCCAGCAGTTTAGGGCAGGGGATCCCCTACGAGCAGTACTTC.

This clonotype has a count of ten or more. V gene TRBV6-5 combines with J gene TRBJ2-7, with D perhaps TRBD1 (6 bases). Germline V lookup: CDR1 MNHEY, CDR2 SVGAGI. The CDR3 is made up of 17 amino acids. V lost 0 bases to trimming and J lost 1 base, with 16 bases between them. CDR3 in DNA: TGTGCCAGCAGTTACTCGAGAGCCGAGACAGGATCCTACGAGCAGTACTTC. Amino acids: CASSYSRAETGSYEQYF.

This clonotype was detected a few times. The rearrangement links TRBV10-1 to TRBJ2-1, with a possible D match to TRBD2 (5 bases). Germline V gene lookup returns CDR1 WNHNN and CDR2 SYGVQD (reference sequence). CDR3 length: 16 residues. The ends were cut back, 0 bases at V and 0 bases at J, with 9 bases in the middle. The CDR3 DNA reads as TGCGCCAGCAGTGAGTCCTTGGGGAGCTCCTACAATGAGCAGTTCTTC. Amino acids: CASSESLGSSYNEQFF.

This clonotype showed up just a few times. This rearrangement joins TRBV30 to TRBJ2-7, with D perhaps matching TRBD1 (5 bases). Looked up from germline, CDR1 is GTSNPN and CDR2 is SVGIG (reference sequence). Trimming took off 3 bases at V and 6 bases at J, with 21 bases between the two ends. This CDR3 has 15 amino acids. CDR3 sequence: CAWRLTAIGTGEQYF. As DNA, the CDR3 is TGTGCCTGGAGACTTACGGCGATAGGTACAGGCGAGCAGTACTTC.

This clonotype was counted ten times or more. This rearrangement joins TRBV6-1 to TRBJ2-3; 8 bases map to TRBD1. V lost 3 bases and J lost 3; bases outside the gene matches: 11. The germline V gene encodes CDR1 MNHNS and CDR2 SASEGT. The CDR3 runs to 17 residues. CDR3 protein: CASSDPRSRGLTDTQYF. In DNA, the CDR3 is TGTGCCAGCAGTGATCCCCGGAGCAGGGGGCTAACAGATACGCAGTATTTT.

In this sample, this clonotype turned up a few times. This may be a read error, as it is one base from a much larger clone. The chain recombines TRBV6-5 with TRBJ1-4; D perhaps matches TRBD1 (5 bases). CDR3 length: 15 amino acids. V gave up 4 bases and J gave up 8 bases, with 17 bases separating them. Per the germline V gene, CDR1 is MNHEY and CDR2 is SVGAGI. The DNA of the CDR3 is TGTGCCAGCAGTTCAGGGAGCACGGGCGGGGAAAAACTGTTTTTT. It specifies CASSSGSTGGEKLFF.

Details on this clonotype: This sequence may be a read error, since a much larger clone differs from it by one base. The chain links TRBV19 to TRBJ1-2; possibly TRBD1 for D (5 bases). CDR1 LNHDA and CDR2 SQIVND come from the germline V gene (reference sequence). The CDR3 is 14 amino acids. CDR3 coding DNA: TGTGTCAGTAGTATAGGGGACGGCCCCTATGGCTACACCTTC. Its protein is CVSSIGDGPYGYTF.